Listed below are T cell receptor beta chains from one sample, sequenced in a study of shared clonotypes between healthy human individuals. Generated by immunoSEQ multiplex PCR, the TCRdb table keeps only in-frame clones and is missing some. There are a few million clones in the sample; 85% to 95% occur only once, and less than 2% lies in the top ten. Sequenced sample: naive CD8+ T cells from PBMCs. The receptors stem from a man aged 18-30 years in good health. Some clones in this sample may be carry-over from other donors' samples. Each CDR3 is given with its conserved first and last residue. A D gene is named only where the DNA matches it firmly. The size of a clone is reported for some rows only, either as once, few or many, or as a class for expanded clones.

j_gene	abundance	d_gene	v_gene	CDR3aa	CDR3nt
TRBJ2-7	once	TRBD1	TRBV27	CASRPGGPYYYEQYF	TGTGCCAGCAGACCAGGGGGTCCCTACTACTACGAGCAGTACTTC
TRBJ1-2	NA	TRBD1	TRBV14	CASSLGTGGGYTF	TGTGCCAGCAGCCTCGGGACAGGCGGCGGCTACACCTTC
TRBJ2-1	NA	NA	TRBV6-1	CASKAAGSWNEQFF	TGTGCCAGCAAGGCGGCAGGGTCTTGGAATGAGCAGTTCTTC
TRBJ1-2	NA	TRBD1	TRBV29-1	CSVRRETGGAGYTF	TGCAGCGTTCGACGGGAGACAGGGGGCGCTGGCTACACCTTC
TRBJ1-2	NA	NA	TRBV5-6	CASSGGRVWSYTF	TGTGCCAGCAGCGGGGGACGGGTCTGGAGCTACACCTTC
TRBJ1-1	NA	TRBD1	TRBV29-1	CSVTGGGSGNTEAFF	TGCAGCGTGACAGGGGGCGGTTCAGGGAACACTGAAGCTTTCTTT
TRBJ1-5	NA	NA	TRBV27	CASNPHQPQHF	TGTGCCAGCAACCCCCATCAGCCCCAGCATTTT
TRBJ2-2	NA	NA	TRBV5-1	CASSLAFRVDTGELFF	TGCGCCAGCAGCTTGGCTTTTAGGGTCGACACCGGGGAGCTGTTTTTT
TRBJ1-2	NA	NA	TRBV2	CARKEGTVGVNYGYTF	TGTGCCAGAAAGGAGGGGACGGTAGGGGTAAACTATGGCTACACCTTC
TRBJ2-7	NA	TRBD2	TRBV28	CASSFQRELYEQYF	TGTGCCAGCAGTTTCCAGCGGGAGTTGTACGAGCAGTACTTC
TRBJ1-1	NA	NA	TRBV30	CAWTLGRNTEAFF	TGTGCCTGGACCTTGGGGAGGAACACTGAAGCTTTCTTT
TRBJ2-1	once	TRBD2	TRBV6-5	CASSPGGETNEQFF	TGTGCCAGCAGCCCGGGAGGGGAAACCAATGAGCAGTTCTTC
TRBJ2-1	NA	TRBD1	TRBV19	CASTGVQGAGYNEQFF	TGTGCCAGTACCGGAGTACAGGGGGCAGGATACAATGAGCAGTTCTTC
TRBJ2-1	NA	TRBD1	TRBV9	CASSPMPGTANNEQFF	TGTGCCAGCAGCCCCATGCCCGGGACAGCCAACAATGAGCAGTTCTTC
TRBJ2-7	NA	TRBD1	TRBV9	CASSVDYRGYEQYF	TGTGCCAGCAGCGTAGATTACAGGGGGTACGAGCAGTACTTC
TRBJ1-1	NA	TRBD1	TRBV9	CASSDPGQAGEAFF	TGTGCCAGCAGCGACCCCGGACAGGCGGGGGAAGCTTTCTTT
TRBJ2-1	NA	NA	TRBV29-1	CSAPKDNEQFF	TGCAGCGCCCCAAAGGACAATGAGCAGTTCTTC
TRBJ2-7	NA	NA	TRBV28	CASSLLGYEQYF	TGTGCCAGCAGTTTACTTGGGTACGAGCAGTACTTC
TRBJ2-1	NA	TRBD1	TRBV28	CASSLRDRVGYNEQFF	TGTGCCAGCAGTTTAAGAGACAGGGTCGGGTACAATGAGCAGTTCTTC
TRBJ2-7	NA	NA	TRBV28	CASSLGRYYEQYF	TGTGCCAGCAGTTTGGGTCGGTACTACGAGCAGTACTTC
TRBJ2-7	NA	NA	TRBV29-1	CSVERGGRGEQYF	TGCAGCGTTGAGAGGGGCGGTAGGGGCGAGCAGTACTTC
TRBJ2-7	NA	NA	TRBV10-1	CASKGPEGNFYEQYF	TGCGCCAGCAAAGGGCCTGAGGGGAACTTCTACGAGCAGTACTTC
TRBJ1-3	NA	NA	TRBV29-1	CSVRTDFSGNTIYF	TGCAGCGTTCGGACAGACTTCTCTGGAAACACCATATATTTT
TRBJ2-7	NA	NA	TRBV28	CASISRRSSSYEQYF	TGTGCCAGCATCTCGAGGAGGTCTAGCTCCTACGAGCAGTACTTC
TRBJ1-2	NA	TRBD1	TRBV28	CASSLRDSSNGYTF	TGTGCCAGCAGTTTACGGGACAGTTCTAACGGCTACACCTTC
TRBJ2-1	NA	NA	TRBV9	CASSVATRDEQFF	TGTGCCAGCAGCGTAGCTACGCGCGATGAGCAGTTCTTC
TRBJ2-7	NA	NA	TRBV11-2	CASSLGEEQYF	TGTGCCAGCAGCCTAGGGGAGGAGCAGTACTTC
TRBJ2-7	NA	NA	TRBV2	CASSRLRAGSEYGEQYF	TGTGCCAGCAGTCGACTTCGTGCCGGGTCCGAGTATGGAGAGCAGTACTTC
TRBJ2-1	NA	NA	TRBV4-3	CASSQDQRYNEQFF	TGCGCCAGCAGCCAAGATCAGCGGTACAATGAGCAGTTCTTC
TRBJ2-5	NA	NA	TRBV14	CASSQDSGVQETQYF	TGTGCCAGCAGCCAAGATTCAGGGGTGCAAGAGACCCAGTACTTC
TRBJ1-1	NA	NA	TRBV15	CATHGMNTEAFF	TGTGCCACCCACGGAATGAACACTGAAGCTTTCTTT
TRBJ2-2	NA	NA	TRBV9	CASSVGDLPGVELFF	TGTGCCAGCAGCGTAGGTGACCTCCCGGGAGTGGAGCTGTTTTTT
TRBJ1-2	NA	NA	TRBV27	CASSPWEGHYGYTF	TGTGCCAGCAGTCCGTGGGAGGGCCACTATGGCTACACCTTC
TRBJ2-1	once	TRBD1	TRBV28	CASSFRDRHFHNEQFF	TGTGCCAGCAGTTTTAGGGACAGACATTTTCACAATGAGCAGTTCTTC
TRBJ1-2	NA	TRBD1	TRBV14	CASSPRDRGWNGYTF	TGTGCCAGCAGCCCGCGGGACAGGGGCTGGAATGGCTACACCTTC
TRBJ2-5	NA	TRBD2	TRBV5-6	CASSEGLAGFQETQYF	TGTGCCAGCAGCGAGGGACTAGCGGGGTTCCAAGAGACCCAGTACTTC
TRBJ1-1	once	TRBD1	TRBV7-6	CASSLGPGGTEAFF	TGTGCCAGCAGCTTAGGTCCAGGGGGCACTGAAGCTTTCTTT
TRBJ2-7	NA	NA	TRBV18	CASSRWDSEQYF	TGTGCCAGCTCACGATGGGACTCCGAGCAGTACTTC
TRBJ2-1	NA	TRBD2	TRBV5-4	CASSQGQSLGLAKVNEQFF	TGTGCCAGCAGCCAGGGACAGAGCCTCGGACTAGCGAAAGTTAATGAGCAGTTCTTC
TRBJ1-2	NA	NA	TRBV7-2	CASSLPGPYGYTF	TGTGCCAGCAGCCTTCCAGGTCCCTATGGCTACACCTTC
TRBJ2-7	NA	TRBD2	TRBV10-3	CAISVIEKREGSYSSYEQYF	TGTGCCATCAGTGTCATAGAGAAGCGGGAGGGATCTTATAGCTCCTACGAGCAGTACTTC
TRBJ2-7	NA	TRBD1	TRBV11-2	CASSEGRGGVVGVEQYF	TGTGCCAGCAGCGAAGGACGAGGGGGCGTCGTGGGGGTCGAGCAGTACTTC
TRBJ2-3	NA	TRBD2	TRBV6-5	CASSPWTSDTDTQYF	TGTGCCAGCAGTCCCTGGACTAGCGACACAGATACGCAGTATTTT
TRBJ2-1	NA	NA	TRBV11-2	CASSPGRWESYNEQFF	TGTGCCAGCAGCCCCGGTCGGTGGGAATCCTACAATGAGCAGTTCTTC
TRBJ1-5	NA	NA	TRBV7-3	CASSLTLNQPQHF	TGTGCCAGCAGCTTAACTCTGAATCAGCCCCAGCATTTT
TRBJ1-2	NA	TRBD1	TRBV6-1	CASSQQGPNYGYTF	TGTGCCAGCAGTCAACAGGGGCCCAACTATGGCTACACCTTC
TRBJ2-5	NA	NA	TRBV13	CASSSYGETQYF	TGTGCCAGCAGCTCCTATGGGGAGACCCAGTACTTC
TRBJ2-2	NA	NA	TRBV7-8	CASSQLGHNTGELFF	TGTGCCAGCAGCCAACTGGGACACAACACCGGGGAGCTGTTTTTT
TRBJ2-7	NA	NA	TRBV7-8	CASSLTGTLGHEQYF	TGTGCCAGCAGCTTGACCGGGACCCTGGGCCACGAGCAGTACTTC
TRBJ1-2	few	NA	TRBV14	CASSPGGTGRNGYTF	TGTGCCAGCAGCCCAGGAGGCACAGGCCGGAATGGCTACACCTTC
TRBJ2-7	once	TRBD2	TRBV6-1	CASSVGLAGAYEQYF	TGTGCCAGCAGTGTAGGACTAGCGGGCGCCTACGAGCAGTACTTC
TRBJ2-2	NA	TRBD2	TRBV23-1	CASSQSPLGREKNTGELFF	TGCGCCAGCAGTCAATCGCCGCTGGGGCGGGAGAAGAACACCGGGGAGCTGTTTTTT
TRBJ2-7	NA	TRBD2	TRBV4-1	CASSQDPGLAGIGEQYF	TGCGCCAGCAGCCAAGATCCGGGACTAGCGGGAATTGGTGAGCAGTACTTC